This T cell receptor beta chain is from a study of identical twins. Points from the study as a whole: The models gave estimates that fell short of the out-of-frame TCR alpha sharing seen in monozygotic twins. An excess of low generation probability was shown by twin-shared out-of-frame alpha sequences. Surplus twin overlap in beta out-of-frame sequences was less pronounced.

The CDR3 loop spans 13 amino acids. Looked up from germline, CDR1 is ENHRY and CDR2 is SYGVKD. Between the trimmed V and J ends, which lost 5 bases and 4 bases, there was a span of 11 bases. This clonotype appeared many times. The target antigen is unknown. TCRdb ran MiXCR on the 5' RACE reads and lists one entry per CDR3 protein. The table includes 350,000 to 450,000 distinct CDR3 sequences, 15% to 20% detected once. Healthy Caucasians provided all donations. This sequence joins TRBV10-3 and TRBJ1-1; D is perhaps TRBD1 (5 bases). The TCR originated in a man aged 45-65 years in good health. Sample: naive T cells sorted from blood. The CDR3 DNA reads as TGTGCCATCAGTTCGGGTGGGGGCACTGAAGCTTTCTTT. Its translation: CAISSGGGTEAFF.